The T cell receptor (beta chain) under discussion was sequenced for a study of T cells in Graves' hyperthyroidism and ophthalmopathy. Amplification targeted TCR beta CDR3 regions from RNA transcripts. The TCR CDR3 first-round RT-PCR relied on the HTBI primer set. One entry per CDR3 protein results from TCRdb running MiXCR on the multiplex PCR reads. The data contain about 600,000 distinct CDR3 sequences, around 14% of them seen just once; the ten biggest clones take up around 7%. This clonotype was seen a handful of times. Trimming left V 0 bases short and J 3 bases short, with 17 bases between. The CDR3 has 17 amino acids. Germline CDR1 MNHNY, CDR2 SVGAGI (reference sequence).

The rearrangement links TRBV6-6 to TRBJ1-1; perhaps TRBD1 as D (5 bases). The specimen was blood. The receptor was isolated from a woman between 18 and 30 years old with Graves' ophthalmopathy. The CDR3 region is CASSYSRVVSGDTEAFF. In DNA, the CDR3 is TGTGCCAGCAGTTACTCGCGGGTTGTCTCGGGGGACACTGAAGCTTTCTTT.